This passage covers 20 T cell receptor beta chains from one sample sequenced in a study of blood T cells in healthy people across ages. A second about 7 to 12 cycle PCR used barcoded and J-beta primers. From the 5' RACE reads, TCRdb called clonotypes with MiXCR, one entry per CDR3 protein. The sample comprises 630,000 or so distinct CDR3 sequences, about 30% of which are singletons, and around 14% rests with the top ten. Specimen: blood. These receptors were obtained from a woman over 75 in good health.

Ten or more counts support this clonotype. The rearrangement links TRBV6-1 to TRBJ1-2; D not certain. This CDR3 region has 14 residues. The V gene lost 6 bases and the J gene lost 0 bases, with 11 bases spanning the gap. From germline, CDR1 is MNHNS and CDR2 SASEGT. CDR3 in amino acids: CASSRGAPNYGYTF. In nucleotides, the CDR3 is TGTGCCAGCAGCCGTGGAGCACCTAACTATGGCTACACCTTC.

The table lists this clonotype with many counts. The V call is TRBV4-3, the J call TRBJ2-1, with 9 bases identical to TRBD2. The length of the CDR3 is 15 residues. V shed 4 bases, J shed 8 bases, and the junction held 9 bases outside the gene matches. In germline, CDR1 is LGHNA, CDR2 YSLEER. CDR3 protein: CASSLQRGVAYEQFF. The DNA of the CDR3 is TGCGCCAGCAGCCTCCAGCGGGGGGTCGCCTATGAGCAGTTCTTC.

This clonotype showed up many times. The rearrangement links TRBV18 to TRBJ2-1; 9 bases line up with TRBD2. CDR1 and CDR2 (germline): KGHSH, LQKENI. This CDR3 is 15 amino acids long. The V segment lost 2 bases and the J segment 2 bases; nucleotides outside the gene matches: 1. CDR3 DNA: TGTGCCAGCTCACCAAGCGGGGGGACCTACAATGAGCAGTTCTTC. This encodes CASSPSGGTYNEQFF.

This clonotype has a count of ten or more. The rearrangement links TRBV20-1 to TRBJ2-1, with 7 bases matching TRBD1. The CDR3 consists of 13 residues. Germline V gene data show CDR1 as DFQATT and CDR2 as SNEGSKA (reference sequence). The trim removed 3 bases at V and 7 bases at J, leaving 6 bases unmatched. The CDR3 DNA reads TGCAGTGCTAGCTCCGGGACAGCGAATGAGCAGTTCTTC. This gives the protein CSASSGTANEQFF.

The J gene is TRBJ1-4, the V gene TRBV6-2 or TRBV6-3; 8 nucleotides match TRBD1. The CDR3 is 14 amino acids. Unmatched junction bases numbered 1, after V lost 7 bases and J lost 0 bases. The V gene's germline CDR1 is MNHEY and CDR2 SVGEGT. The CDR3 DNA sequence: TGTGCCAGCAAGACAGGGGCAACTAATGAAAAACTGTTTTTT. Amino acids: CASKTGATNEKLFF.

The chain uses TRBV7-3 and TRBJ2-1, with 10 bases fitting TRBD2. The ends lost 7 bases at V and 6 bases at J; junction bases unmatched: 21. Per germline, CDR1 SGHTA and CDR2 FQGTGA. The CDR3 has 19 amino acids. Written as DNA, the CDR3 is TGTGCCAGCAATAGAGGGGTGCAGGGACGAGCGGGGGGGTCCAATGAGCAGTTCTTC. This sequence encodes CASNRGVQGRAGGSNEQFF.

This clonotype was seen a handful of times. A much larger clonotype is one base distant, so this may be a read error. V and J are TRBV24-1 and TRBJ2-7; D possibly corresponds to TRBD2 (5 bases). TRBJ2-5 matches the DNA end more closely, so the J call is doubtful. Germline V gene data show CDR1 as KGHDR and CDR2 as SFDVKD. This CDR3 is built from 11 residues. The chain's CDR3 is CATEQGGTQYF. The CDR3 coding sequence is TGTGCCACCGAGCAAGGAGGGACCCAGTACTTC.

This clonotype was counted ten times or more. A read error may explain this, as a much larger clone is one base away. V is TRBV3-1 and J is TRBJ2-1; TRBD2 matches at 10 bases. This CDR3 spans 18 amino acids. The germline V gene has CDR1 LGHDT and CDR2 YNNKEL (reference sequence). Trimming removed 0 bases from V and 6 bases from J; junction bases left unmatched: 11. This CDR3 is CASSQDKAGGPLCNEQFF. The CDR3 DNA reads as TGTGCCAGCAGCCAAGATAAAGCGGGGGGGCCCTTGTGCAATGAGCAGTTCTTC.

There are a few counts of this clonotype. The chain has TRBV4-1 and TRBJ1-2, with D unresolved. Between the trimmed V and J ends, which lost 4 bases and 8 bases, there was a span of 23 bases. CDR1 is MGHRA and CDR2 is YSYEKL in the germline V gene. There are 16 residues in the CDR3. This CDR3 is CASSLTPIKDLGGYTF. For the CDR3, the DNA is TGCGCCAGCAGCCTGACACCGATTAAGGACCTGGGGGGCTACACCTTC.

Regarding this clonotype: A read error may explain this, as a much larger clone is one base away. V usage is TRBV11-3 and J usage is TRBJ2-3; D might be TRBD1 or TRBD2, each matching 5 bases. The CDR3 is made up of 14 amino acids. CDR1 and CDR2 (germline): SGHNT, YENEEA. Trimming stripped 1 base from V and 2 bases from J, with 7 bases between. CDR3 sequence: CASSLGDVTDTQYF. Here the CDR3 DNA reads TGTGCCAGCAGCTTAGGGGACGTCACAGATACGCAGTATTTT.

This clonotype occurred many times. The CDR3 reads CASSQVSGTGAGYGYTF. CDR3 in DNA: TGTGCCAGCAGCCAAGTGTCCGGGACAGGGGCTGGCTATGGCTACACCTTC. J is TRBJ1-2 and V is TRBV3-1; 10 nucleotides agree with TRBD1. Germline V gives CDR1 LGHDT, CDR2 YNNKEL (reference sequence). The CDR3 has 17 residues. V lost 1 base and J lost 4; bases outside the gene matches: 9.

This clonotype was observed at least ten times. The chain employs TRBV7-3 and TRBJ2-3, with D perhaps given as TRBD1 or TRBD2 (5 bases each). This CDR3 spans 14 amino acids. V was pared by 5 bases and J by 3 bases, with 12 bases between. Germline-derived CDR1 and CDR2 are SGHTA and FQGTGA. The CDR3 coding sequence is TGTGCCAGCAGCGCCCGGGACCCGACAGATACGCAGTATTTT. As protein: CASSARDPTDTQYF.

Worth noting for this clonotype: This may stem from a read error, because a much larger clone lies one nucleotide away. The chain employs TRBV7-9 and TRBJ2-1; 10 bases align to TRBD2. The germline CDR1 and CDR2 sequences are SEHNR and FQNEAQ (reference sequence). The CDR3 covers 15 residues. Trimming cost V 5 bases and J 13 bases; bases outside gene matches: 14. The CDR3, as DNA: TGTGCCAGCAGCGGTCTAGCGGGGGTACAAGAGACCCAGTTCTTC. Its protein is CASSGLAGVQETQFF. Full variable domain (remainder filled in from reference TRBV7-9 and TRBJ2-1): DTGVSQNPRHKITKRGQNVTFRCDPISEHNRLYWYRQTLGQGPEFLTYFQNEAQLEKSRLLSDRFSAERPKGSFSTLEIQRTEQGDSAMYLCASSGLAGVQETQFFGPGTRLTVL.

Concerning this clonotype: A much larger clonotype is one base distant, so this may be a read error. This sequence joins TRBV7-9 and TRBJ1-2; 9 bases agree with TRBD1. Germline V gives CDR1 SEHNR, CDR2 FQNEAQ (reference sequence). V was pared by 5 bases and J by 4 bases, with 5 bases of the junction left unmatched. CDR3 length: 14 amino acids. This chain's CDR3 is CASSGQGRSYGYTF. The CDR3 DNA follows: TGTGCCAGCAGCGGACAGGGGCGCTCCTATGGCTACACCTTC.

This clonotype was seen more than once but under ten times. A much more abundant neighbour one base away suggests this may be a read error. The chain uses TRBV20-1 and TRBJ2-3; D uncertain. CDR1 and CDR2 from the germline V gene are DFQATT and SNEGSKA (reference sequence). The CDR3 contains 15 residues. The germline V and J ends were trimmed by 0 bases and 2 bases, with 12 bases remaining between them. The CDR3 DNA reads TGCAGTGCTAGAGAGGTTAGTGGACCCACAGATACGCAGTATTTT. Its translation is CSAREVSGPTDTQYF.

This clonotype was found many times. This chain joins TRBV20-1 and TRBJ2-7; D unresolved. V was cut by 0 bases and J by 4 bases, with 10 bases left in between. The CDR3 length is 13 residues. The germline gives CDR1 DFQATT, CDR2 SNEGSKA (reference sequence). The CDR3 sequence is CSARDVSGYEQYF. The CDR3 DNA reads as TGCAGTGCTAGAGATGTTTCGGGTTACGAGCAGTACTTC.

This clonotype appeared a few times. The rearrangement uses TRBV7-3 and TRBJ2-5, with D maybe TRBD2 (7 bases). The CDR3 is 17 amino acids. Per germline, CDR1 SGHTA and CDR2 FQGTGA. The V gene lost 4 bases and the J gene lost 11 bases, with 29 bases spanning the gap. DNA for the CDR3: TGTGCCAGCAGCTCAACCCGGCCGGGGGGCCGCTACAATGAGCAGTACTTC. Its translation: CASSSTRPGGRYNEQYF.

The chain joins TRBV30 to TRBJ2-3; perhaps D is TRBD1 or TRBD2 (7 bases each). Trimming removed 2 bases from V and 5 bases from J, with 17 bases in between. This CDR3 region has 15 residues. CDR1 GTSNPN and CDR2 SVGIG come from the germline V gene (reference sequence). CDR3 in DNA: TGTGCCTGGAGTCAAAACAGGGGCGGGGGAGATACGCAGTATTTT. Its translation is CAWSQNRGGGDTQYF. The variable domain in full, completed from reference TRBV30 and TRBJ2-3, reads SQTIHQWPATLVQPVGSPLSLECTVEGTSNPNLYWYRQAAGRGLQLLFYSVGIGQISSEVPQNLSASRPQDRQFILSSKKLLLSDSGFYLCAWSQNRGGGDTQYFGPGTRLTVL.

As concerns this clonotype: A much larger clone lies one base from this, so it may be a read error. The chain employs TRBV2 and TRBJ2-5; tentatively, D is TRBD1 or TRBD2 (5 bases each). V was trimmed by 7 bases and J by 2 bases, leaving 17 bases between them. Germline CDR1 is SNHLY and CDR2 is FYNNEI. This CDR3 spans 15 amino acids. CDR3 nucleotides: TGTGCCAGCATTTCCGGGGCCTCCTCTCAAGAGACCCAGTACTTC. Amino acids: CASISGASSQETQYF.

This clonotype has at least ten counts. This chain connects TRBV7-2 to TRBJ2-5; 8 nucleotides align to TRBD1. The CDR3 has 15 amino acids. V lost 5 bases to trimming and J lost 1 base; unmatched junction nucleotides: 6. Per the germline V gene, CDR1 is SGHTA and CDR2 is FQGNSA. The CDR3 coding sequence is TGTGCCAGCAGCCGAAACGGACAGGGCCAAGAGACCCAGTACTTC. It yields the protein CASSRNGQGQETQYF.